This TCR beta chain was captured in a study of cytomegalovirus exposure and HLA in healthy donors. Concerning this clone: The antigen remains unidentified. The junction differs from germline at one of its ends, possibly a read error.

It was with 60 Vbeta and 13 Jbeta primers that the PCR ran. Measured with immunoSEQ multiplex PCR; TCRdb has only the in-frame clones, and not every one. In the table there are roughly 110,000 clones, roughly 71% of which are singletons. Regarding the study as a whole: In vitro testing confirmed a few CMV-associated chains as specific for CMV antigens. The investigators catalogued 150 or so TCR beta chains as cytomegalovirus-associated.

This clonotype originated in a man between 18 and 29 years old in good health and CMV-seropositive. Material: PBMCs.

DNA for the CDR3: TGTGCCAGCACTCAAATATTACAGGGGAGTCCTCCATGCTTC. Translating gives CASTQILQGSPPCF. The chain joins TRBV2 to TRBJ1-2; 7 positions match TRBD1. Germline V gene data show CDR1 as SNHLY and CDR2 as FYNNEI. The CDR3 is made up of 14 amino acids. Based on the CDR3 plus reference TRBV2 and TRBJ1-2, the full variable domain is EPEVTQTPSHQVTQMGQEVILRCVPISNHLYFYWYRQILGQKVEFLVSFYNNEISEKSEIFDDQFSVERPDGSNFTLKIRSTKLEDSAMYFCASTQILQGSPPCFGSGTRLTVV.